This T cell receptor (beta chain) was sequenced in a study of Ad26.COV2.S vaccination and SARS-CoV-2 variants. Overall study results and limits: The study found higher spike-specific TCR breadth in vaccine than placebo recipients. Recipients of vaccine and of placebo showed similar breadth of their non-spike TCR repertoires. Breadth and depth estimates from TCRs may understate total T cell responses.

Stated treatment: 15 to 20 received Ad26.COV2.S at low or high dose, single or two shots; 5 received placebo; per-sample allocation not given. Collection of the samples took place on day 63 after the first injection of vaccine or placebo. Vaccination used an Ad26 vector expressing Wuhan-strain SARS-CoV-2 spike. With 4 bases removed from V and 4 bases from J, the gap between germline ends came to 14 bases. The CDR3 extends over 14 amino acids. Per germline, CDR1 SGDLS and CDR2 YYNGEE. Of note for this clone: The antigen is not known.

Method: immunoSEQ multiplex PCR; TCRdb's copy keeps in-frame clones and lacks some. The top ten clones hold 6.4% of a sample with around 300,000 clones, 88% of them seen once. The rearrangement uses TRBV9 and TRBJ1-2; TRBD1 is a possible D gene (6 bases). This clonotype was obtained from a person aged 18 to 59 who received the Ad26.COV2.S COVID-19 vaccine or a placebo. The sample consisted of peripheral blood, taken in a trial of Ad26.COV2.S vaccine versus placebo. The CDR3 DNA sequence: TGTGCCAGCAGCACACAGGGACCATCCTATGGCTACACCTTC. Protein product: CASSTQGPSYGYTF.